These 11 T cell receptor beta chains came from one sample sequenced in a study of blood T cell repertoires in COVID-19. TCRdb keeps only in-frame clones here, not all; method: immunoSEQ multiplex PCR. The table records under 200,000 clones, 70% to 90% of them present only once. The sample consisted of peripheral blood. Source of these receptors: a man in his forties with active or convalescent COVID-19.

This chain uses TRBV3-1 (or the pseudogene TRBV3-2) with TRBJ2-7, with D maybe TRBD1 (6 bases). Trimming removed 2 bases from V and 7 bases from J, with 12 bases in between. Looked up from germline, CDR1 is LGHDT and CDR2 is YNNKEL (reference sequence). The CDR3 loop spans 13 amino acids. CDR3 in DNA: TGTGCCAGCAGCCAAAGGACAGCTGGGGAGCAGTACTTC. Encoded protein: CASSQRTAGEQYF.

The chain is built from TRBV7-8 and TRBJ2-1, with 10 bases that match TRBD2. The CDR3 length is 14 residues. V lost 3 bases to trimming and J lost 10 bases; unmatched junction nucleotides: 6. Germline CDR1 is SGHVS and CDR2 is FQNEAQ. The chain's CDR3 is CASSFPSGSNEQFF. CDR3 in DNA: TGTGCCAGCAGCTTCCCTAGCGGGAGCAACGAGCAGTTCTTC.

The chain uses TRBV7-9 and TRBJ1-4, with D uncertain. The germline V and J ends were trimmed by 3 bases and 8 bases, with 10 bases remaining between them. Germline V gene lookup returns CDR1 SEHNR and CDR2 FQNEAQ (reference sequence). The CDR3 totals 13 residues. The CDR3 DNA follows: TGTGCCAGCAGCTTCTTCAGCGGGGAAAAACTGTTTTTT. Its protein is CASSFFSGEKLFF.

The J gene is TRBJ2-7, the V gene TRBV6-6, with D perhaps matching TRBD2 (7 bases). The CDR3 has 15 residues. The V and J ends lost 2 bases and 2 bases respectively, with 13 bases between them. From germline, CDR1 is MNHNY and CDR2 SVGAGI (reference sequence). This chain's CDR3 is CASSYGGAETYEQYF. The CDR3 DNA reads TGTGCCAGCAGTTACGGGGGGGCGGAAACCTACGAGCAGTACTTC.

The chain combines TRBV6-6 with TRBJ2-1, with 9 bases lining up with TRBD1. Germline lookup yields CDR1 MNHNY and CDR2 SVGAGI (reference sequence). Trimming at V came to 2 bases and at J to 8 bases, leaving 7 bases not matched to a gene. The length of the CDR3 is 15 residues. In DNA, the CDR3 is TGTGCCAGCAGTTACCCCTACGGGACAGGGTATGAGCAGTTCTTC. Translation: CASSYPYGTGYEQFF.

The chain uses TRBV24-1 and TRBJ1-2; 7 nucleotides match TRBD1. CDR1 KGHDR and CDR2 SFDVKD come from the germline V gene. The CDR3 totals 15 residues. J lost 2 bases, V lost 3 bases, and 5 bases had no gene match. CDR3 sequence (DNA): TGTGCCACCAGTGATCGGAGGGGGCCCAACTATGGCTACACCTTC. Its translation is CATSDRRGPNYGYTF.

The chain couples TRBV5-1 to TRBJ1-4; 7 bases are a match to TRBD1. Germline CDR1 is SGHRS and CDR2 is YFSETQ. The CDR3 runs to 14 residues. Trimming took 0 bases from V and 8 from J; bases not matched to a gene: 4. DNA for the CDR3: TGCGCCAGCAGCTTGGGAGGGGGCGGCGAAAAACTGTTTTTT. Translated: CASSLGGGGEKLFF.

This chain joins TRBV28 and TRBJ1-1; D uncertain. V was clipped by 7 bases and J by 4 bases, with 16 bases between them. Per germline, CDR1 MDHEN and CDR2 SYDVKM. CDR3 length: 14 amino acids. The CDR3 DNA sequence: TGTGCCAGCAATCTTCTGAGCCCGGGCACTGAAGCTTTCTTT. Translating it yields CASNLLSPGTEAFF.

The genes are TRBV5-8 and TRBJ1-2; 7 nucleotides agree with TRBD1. Trimming at V came to 2 bases and at J to 4 bases, leaving 11 bases not matched to a gene. The germline CDR1 and CDR2 sequences are SGHTS and YDEGEE. The CDR3 loop spans 16 amino acids. CDR3 in amino acids: CASSLRTGAVPYGYTF. The CDR3 region has the DNA TGTGCCAGCAGCTTAAGAACAGGGGCCGTACCCTATGGCTACACCTTC.

The chain recombines TRBV3-1 (or the pseudogene TRBV3-2) with TRBJ1-2; 9 bases are a match to TRBD1. After removal of 4 bases from V and 5 bases from J, the junction contained 11 bases not matched to a gene. CDR3 length: 16 amino acids. Germline CDR1 and CDR2: LGHDT and YNNKEL (reference sequence). The CDR3 DNA reads as TGTGCCAGCAGCCGAGGGGCGGGACAGGGAAGTTATGGCTACACCTTC. Its translation: CASSRGAGQGSYGYTF.

This clone was detected a few times. V usage is TRBV9 and J usage is TRBJ2-6, with TRBD2 matching 14 bases. The CDR3 is 18 residues long. Germline assignment: CDR1 SGDLS and CDR2 YYNGEE. V lost 3 bases and J lost 0; bases outside the gene matches: 2. CDR3 in DNA: TGTGCCAGCAGCGGGACTAGCGGGGGGTTCTCTGGGGCCAACGTCCTGACTTTC. Its protein is CASSGTSGGFSGANVLTF.